The TCR beta chain under discussion was sequenced for a study of blood T cell repertoires in COVID-19. Turning to the study itself: Some COVID-19 samples were acute and others convalescent; all came from the United States, Italy and Spain.

Enrolled through a virtual design, the participants were between 18 and 89 years of age and came from about two dozen US areas. Authors' processing steps: Amplification with reference gene primers provided the estimates of nucleated cell counts. Profiling relied on immunoSEQ multiplex PCR, and the TCRdb table lists in-frame clones only, not all of them. V and J calls and clone size come straight from that table; D and trimming were deduced from the DNA. The sample lists 200,000 to 250,000 clones; approximately 90% were seen once. This CDR3 has 15 residues. CDR1 is SGDLS and CDR2 is YYNGEE in the germline V gene. The ends were cut back, 4 bases at V and 1 base at J, with 14 bases in the middle.

The chain employs TRBV9 and TRBJ1-1, with a tentative D call TRBD1 (5 bases). The sample was PBMCs or T cells enriched from blood (not recorded which). The sequence came from a woman aged 30 to 39 who had recovered from COVID-19. The CDR3 nucleotides read TGTGCCAGCAGCCCTTTTGACAGCCAGAACACTGAAGCTTTCTTT. As protein: CASSPFDSQNTEAFF.